This TCR beta chain was obtained from a study of T cell changes during pregnancy in multiple sclerosis. Libraries were prepared by immunoSEQ multiplex PCR; TCRdb keeps only in-frame clonotypes and omits some of them. This table holds almost 65,000 clones, about 90% found once. The length of the CDR3 is 15 residues. CDR1 is SGHTA and CDR2 is FQGTGA in the germline V gene. V lost 5 bases and J lost 2; bases outside the gene matches: 6. The source material was peripheral blood, sampled in the first trimester of pregnancy. This TCR was sampled from a female donor with multiple sclerosis, enrolled in a pregnancy study. The rearrangement joins TRBV7-3 to TRBJ2-3, with 8 bases identical to TRBD2. The CDR3 coding sequence is TGTGCCAGCAGCCTAAGCGGGAGAATCACAGATACGCAGTATTTT. Amino acids: CASSLSGRITDTQYF.